The clone carrying this TCR beta chain is termed medium-sized. No antigen is known for it. The CDR3 has 14 residues. Germline V gene lookup returns CDR1 MDHEN and CDR2 SYDVKM. Trimming removed 3 bases from V and 3 bases from J; junction bases left unmatched: 4. This entry is derived from a study of T-cell reconstitution after alpha-beta-depleted transplantation in children. Study-level results: As was reported, about two months after transplant, alpha-beta T cells came from several hundred expanded graft clones.

Unique molecular identifiers were used to barcode this TCRbeta library. Each CDR3 protein is one row after TCRdb ran MiXCR on the PCR reads. The sample holds 400,000 to 450,000 distinct CDR3 sequences, roughly two fifths seen once. Sequencing used PBMCs, obtained before TCRalphabeta/CD19-depleted stem cell transplant. The rearrangement joins TRBV28 to TRBJ1-2, with 7 bases identical to TRBD1. The clonotype was recovered from a girl aged 2-10 years with aplastic anemia, due to receive a stem cell transplant. CDR3 residues: CASSLTGTYYGYTF. The CDR3 DNA reads TGTGCCAGCAGTTTGACAGGGACGTACTATGGCTACACCTTC.